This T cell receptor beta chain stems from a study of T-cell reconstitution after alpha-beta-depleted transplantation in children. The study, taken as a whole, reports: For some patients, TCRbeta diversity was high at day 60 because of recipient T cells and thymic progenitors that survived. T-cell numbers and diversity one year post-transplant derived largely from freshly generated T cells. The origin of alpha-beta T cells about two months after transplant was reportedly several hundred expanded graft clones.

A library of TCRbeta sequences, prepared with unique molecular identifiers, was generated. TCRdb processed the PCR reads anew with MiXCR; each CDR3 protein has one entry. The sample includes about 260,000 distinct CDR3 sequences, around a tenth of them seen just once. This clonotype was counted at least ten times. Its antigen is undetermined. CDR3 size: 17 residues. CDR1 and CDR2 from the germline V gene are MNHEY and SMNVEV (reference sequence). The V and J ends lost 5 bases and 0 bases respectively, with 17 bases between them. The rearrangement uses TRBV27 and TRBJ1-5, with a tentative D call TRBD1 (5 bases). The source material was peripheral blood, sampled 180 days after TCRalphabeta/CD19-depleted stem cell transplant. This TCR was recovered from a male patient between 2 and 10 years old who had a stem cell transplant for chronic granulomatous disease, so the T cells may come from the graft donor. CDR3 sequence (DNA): TGTGCCAGCAGTCCCAACCCCTTGACAGCTAGCAATCAGCCCCAGCATTTT. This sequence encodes CASSPNPLTASNQPQHF.